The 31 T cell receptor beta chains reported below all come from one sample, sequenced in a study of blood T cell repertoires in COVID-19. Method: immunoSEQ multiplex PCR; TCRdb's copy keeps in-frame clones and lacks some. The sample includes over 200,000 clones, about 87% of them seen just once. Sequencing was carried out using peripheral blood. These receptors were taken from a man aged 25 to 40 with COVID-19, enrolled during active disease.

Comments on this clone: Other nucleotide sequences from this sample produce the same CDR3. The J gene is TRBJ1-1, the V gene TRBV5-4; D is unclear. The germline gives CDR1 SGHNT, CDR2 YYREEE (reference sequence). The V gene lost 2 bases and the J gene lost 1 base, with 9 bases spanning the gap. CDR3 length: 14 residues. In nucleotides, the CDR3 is TGTGCCAGCAGCTTCGGGGATAGGAACACTGAAGCTTTCTTT. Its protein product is CASSFGDRNTEAFF.

The CDR3 nucleotides are TGTGCCAGCAGCCAAGAAGGAGGGTTCTATGGCTACACCTTC. Residues: CASSQEGGFYGYTF. This chain joins TRBV14 and TRBJ1-2; D unclear. The V and J ends lost 0 bases and 4 bases respectively, with 9 bases between them. The germline CDR1 and CDR2 sequences are SGHDN and FVKESK. The CDR3 totals 14 residues.

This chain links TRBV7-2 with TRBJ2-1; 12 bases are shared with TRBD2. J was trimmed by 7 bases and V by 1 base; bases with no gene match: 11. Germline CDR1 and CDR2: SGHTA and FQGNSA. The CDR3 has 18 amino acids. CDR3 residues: CASSLVPSLAGGPNEQFF. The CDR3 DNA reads TGTGCCAGCAGCTTAGTCCCTTCGCTAGCGGGGGGGCCTAATGAGCAGTTCTTC.

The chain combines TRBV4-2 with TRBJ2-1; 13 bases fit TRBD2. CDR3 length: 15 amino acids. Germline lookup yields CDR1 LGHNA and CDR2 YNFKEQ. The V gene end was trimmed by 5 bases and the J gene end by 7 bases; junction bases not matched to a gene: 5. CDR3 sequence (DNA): TGTGCCAGCAGCAAACTGGGACTAGCGGGAAATGAGCAGTTCTTC. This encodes CASSKLGLAGNEQFF.

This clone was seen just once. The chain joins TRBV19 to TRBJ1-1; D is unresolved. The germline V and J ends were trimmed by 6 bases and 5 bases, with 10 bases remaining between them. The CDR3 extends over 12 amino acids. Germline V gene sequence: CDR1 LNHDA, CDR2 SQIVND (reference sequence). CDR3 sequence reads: CASRAGRTEAFF. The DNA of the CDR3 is TGTGCCAGTAGGGCCGGCAGGACTGAAGCTTTCTTT.

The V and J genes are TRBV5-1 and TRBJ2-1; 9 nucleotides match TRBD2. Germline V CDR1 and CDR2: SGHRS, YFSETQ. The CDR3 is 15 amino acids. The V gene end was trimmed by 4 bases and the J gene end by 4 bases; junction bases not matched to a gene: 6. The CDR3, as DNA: TGCGCCAGCAGCCCTCTAGCGGGATATTACAATGAGCAGTTCTTC. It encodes CASSPLAGYYNEQFF.

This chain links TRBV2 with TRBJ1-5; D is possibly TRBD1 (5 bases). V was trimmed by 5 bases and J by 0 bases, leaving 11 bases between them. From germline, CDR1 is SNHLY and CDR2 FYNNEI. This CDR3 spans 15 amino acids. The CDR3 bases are TGTGCCAGCAGTCCCGACAGTCGTAGCAATCAGCCCCAGCATTTT. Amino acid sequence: CASSPDSRSNQPQHF. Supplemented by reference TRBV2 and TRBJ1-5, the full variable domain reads EPEVTQTPSHQVTQMGQEVILRCVPISNHLYFYWYRQILGQKVEFLVSFYNNEISEKSEIFDDQFSVERPDGSNFTLKIRSTKLEDSAMYFCASSPDSRSNQPQHFGDGTRLSIL.

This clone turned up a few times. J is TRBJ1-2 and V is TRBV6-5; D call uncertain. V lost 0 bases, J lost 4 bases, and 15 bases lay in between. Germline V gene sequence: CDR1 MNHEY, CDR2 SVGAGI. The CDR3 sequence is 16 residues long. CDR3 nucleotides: TGTGCCAGCAGTTACTCGAGATCTCCTGGGAGCTATGGCTACACCTTC. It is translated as CASSYSRSPGSYGYTF.

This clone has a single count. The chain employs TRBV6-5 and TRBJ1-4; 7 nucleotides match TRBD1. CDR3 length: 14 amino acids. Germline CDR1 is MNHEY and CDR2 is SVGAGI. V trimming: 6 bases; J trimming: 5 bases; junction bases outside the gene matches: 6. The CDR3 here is CASRGTALNEKLFF. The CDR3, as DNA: TGTGCCAGCAGAGGGACAGCCCTAAATGAAAAACTGTTTTTT.

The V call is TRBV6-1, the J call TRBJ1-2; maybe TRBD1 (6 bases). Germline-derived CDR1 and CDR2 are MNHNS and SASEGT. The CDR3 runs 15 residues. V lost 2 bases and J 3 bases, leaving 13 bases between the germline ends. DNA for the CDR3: TGTGCCAGCAGTGAATTCCCCAGGGGCGACTATGGCTACACCTTC. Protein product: CASSEFPRGDYGYTF.

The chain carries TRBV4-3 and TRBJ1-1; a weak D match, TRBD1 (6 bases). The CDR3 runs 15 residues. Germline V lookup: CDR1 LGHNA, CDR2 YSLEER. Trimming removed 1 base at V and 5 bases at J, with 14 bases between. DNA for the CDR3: TGCGCCAGCAGCCAAGCCCAGGGCAGGGGAACTGAAGCTTTCTTT. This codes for CASSQAQGRGTEAFF.

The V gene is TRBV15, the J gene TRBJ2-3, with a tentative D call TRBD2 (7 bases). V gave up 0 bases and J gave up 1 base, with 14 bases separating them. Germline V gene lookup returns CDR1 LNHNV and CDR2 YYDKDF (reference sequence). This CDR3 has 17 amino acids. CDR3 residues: CATSRDRGEGGTDTQYF. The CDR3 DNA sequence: TGTGCCACCAGCAGAGATCGGGGGGAGGGGGGCACAGATACGCAGTATTTT. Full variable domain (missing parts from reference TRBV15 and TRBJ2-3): DAMVIQNPRYQVTQFGKPVTLSCSQTLNHNVMYWYQQKSSQAPKLLFHYYDKDFNNEADTPDNFQSRRPNTSFCFLDIRSPGLGDTAMYLCATSRDRGEGGTDTQYFGPGTRLTVL.

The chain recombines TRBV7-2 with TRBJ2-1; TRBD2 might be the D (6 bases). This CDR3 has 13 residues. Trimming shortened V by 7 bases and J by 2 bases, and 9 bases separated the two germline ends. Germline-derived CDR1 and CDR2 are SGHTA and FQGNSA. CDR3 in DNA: TGTGCCAGCACCGGGGGTGCCTACAATGAGCAGTTCTTC. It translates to CASTGGAYNEQFF.

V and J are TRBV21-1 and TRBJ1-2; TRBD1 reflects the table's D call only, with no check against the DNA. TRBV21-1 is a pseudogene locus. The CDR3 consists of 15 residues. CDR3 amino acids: CASSIHRDRDYGYTF. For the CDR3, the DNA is TGTGCCAGCAGCATACACCGGGACAGGGACTATGGCTACACCTTC.

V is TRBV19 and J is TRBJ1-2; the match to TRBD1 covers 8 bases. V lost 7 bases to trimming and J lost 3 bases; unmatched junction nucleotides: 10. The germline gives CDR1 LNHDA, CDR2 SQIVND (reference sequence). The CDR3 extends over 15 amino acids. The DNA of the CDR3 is TGTGCCAGTAACGTCGGGGCAGGGGGCGACTATGGCTACACCTTC. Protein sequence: CASNVGAGGDYGYTF.

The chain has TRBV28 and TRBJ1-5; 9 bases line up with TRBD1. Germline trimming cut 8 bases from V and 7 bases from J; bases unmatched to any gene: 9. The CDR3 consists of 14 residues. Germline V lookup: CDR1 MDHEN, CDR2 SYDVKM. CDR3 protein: CASRYGQGRQPQHF. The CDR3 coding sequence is TGTGCCAGCCGATATGGACAGGGGCGGCAGCCCCAGCATTTT.

The CDR3: CASQGGTQYNSPLHF. In nucleotides, the CDR3 is TGTGCCAGCCAAGGCGGGACTCAATATAATTCACCCCTCCACTTT. V and J are TRBV6-5 and TRBJ1-6, with D possibly being TRBD1 (5 bases). In germline, CDR1 is MNHEY, CDR2 SVGAGI. The CDR3 is 15 amino acids. Trimming removed 8 bases from V and 4 bases from J, with 15 bases in between.

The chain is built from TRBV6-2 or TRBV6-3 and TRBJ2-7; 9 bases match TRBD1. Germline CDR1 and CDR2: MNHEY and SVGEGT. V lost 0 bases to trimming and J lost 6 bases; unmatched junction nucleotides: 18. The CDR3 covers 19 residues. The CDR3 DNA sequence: TGTGCCAGCAGTTACTCGATTCCCTTCCGGGACAGGGACTTCCGCGAGCAGTACTTC. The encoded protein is CASSYSIPFRDRDFREQYF.

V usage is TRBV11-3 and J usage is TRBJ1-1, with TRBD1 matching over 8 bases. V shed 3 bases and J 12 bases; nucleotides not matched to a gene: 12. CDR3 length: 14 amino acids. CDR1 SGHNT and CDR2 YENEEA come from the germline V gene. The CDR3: CASSLGTGTGMTFF. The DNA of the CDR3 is TGTGCCAGCAGCTTGGGAACCGGGACAGGAATGACTTTCTTT.

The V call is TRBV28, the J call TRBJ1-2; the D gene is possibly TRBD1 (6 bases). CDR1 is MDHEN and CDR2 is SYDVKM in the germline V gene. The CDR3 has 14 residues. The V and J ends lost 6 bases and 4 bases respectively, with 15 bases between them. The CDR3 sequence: CASRPRGASYGYTF. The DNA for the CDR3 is TGTGCCAGCAGGCCTCGGGGGGCAAGCTATGGCTACACCTTC.

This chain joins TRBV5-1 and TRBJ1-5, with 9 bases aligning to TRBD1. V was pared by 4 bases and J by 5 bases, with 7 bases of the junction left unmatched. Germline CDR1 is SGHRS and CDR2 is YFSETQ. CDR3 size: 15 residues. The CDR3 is CASSPQGALDQPQHF. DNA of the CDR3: TGCGCCAGCAGCCCACAGGGGGCGTTAGATCAGCCCCAGCATTTT.

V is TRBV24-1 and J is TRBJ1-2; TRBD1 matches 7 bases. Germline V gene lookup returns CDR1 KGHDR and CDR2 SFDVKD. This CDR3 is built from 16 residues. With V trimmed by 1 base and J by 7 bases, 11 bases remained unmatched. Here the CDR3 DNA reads TGTGCCACCAGTGATTTAGTGGGAAGGGGGCATGGTGGCTACACCTTC. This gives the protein CATSDLVGRGHGGYTF.

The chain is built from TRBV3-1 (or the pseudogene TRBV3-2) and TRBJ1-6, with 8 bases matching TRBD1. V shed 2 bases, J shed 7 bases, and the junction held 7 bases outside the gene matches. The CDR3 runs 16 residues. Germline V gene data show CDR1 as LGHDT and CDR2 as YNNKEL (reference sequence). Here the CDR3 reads CASSQRDRRTNSPLHF. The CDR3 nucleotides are TGTGCCAGCAGCCAACGGGACAGGAGAACCAATTCACCCCTCCACTTT.

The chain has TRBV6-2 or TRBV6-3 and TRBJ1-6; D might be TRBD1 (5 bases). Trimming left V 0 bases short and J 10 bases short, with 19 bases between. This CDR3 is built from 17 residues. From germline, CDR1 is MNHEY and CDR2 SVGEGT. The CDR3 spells CASSYSDRGVSVSPLHF. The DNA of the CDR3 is TGTGCCAGCAGTTACTCGGATCGGGGGGTAAGCGTCTCACCCCTCCACTTT.

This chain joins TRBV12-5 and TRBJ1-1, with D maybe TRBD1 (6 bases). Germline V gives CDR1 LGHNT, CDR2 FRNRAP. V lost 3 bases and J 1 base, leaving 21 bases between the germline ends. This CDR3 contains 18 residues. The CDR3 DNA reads TGTGCTAGTGGTTTTACCTTCTTTCAGGGGCTTGAGAACACTGAAGCTTTCTTT. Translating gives CASGFTFFQGLENTEAFF.

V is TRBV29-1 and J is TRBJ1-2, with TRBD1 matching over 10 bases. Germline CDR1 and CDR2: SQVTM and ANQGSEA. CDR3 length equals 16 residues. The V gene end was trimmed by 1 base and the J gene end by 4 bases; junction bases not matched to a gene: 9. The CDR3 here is CSVEVWDRGMIYGYTF. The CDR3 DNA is TGCAGCGTTGAAGTATGGGACAGGGGAATGATCTATGGCTACACCTTC.

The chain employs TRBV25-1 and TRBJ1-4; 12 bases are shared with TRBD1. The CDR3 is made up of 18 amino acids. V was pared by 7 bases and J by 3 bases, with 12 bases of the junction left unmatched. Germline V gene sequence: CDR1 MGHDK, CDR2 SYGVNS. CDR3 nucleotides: TGTGCCAGCACTCCACCGGGACAGGGGGCAAGGGCTAATGAAAAACTGTTTTTT. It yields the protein CASTPPGQGARANEKLFF.

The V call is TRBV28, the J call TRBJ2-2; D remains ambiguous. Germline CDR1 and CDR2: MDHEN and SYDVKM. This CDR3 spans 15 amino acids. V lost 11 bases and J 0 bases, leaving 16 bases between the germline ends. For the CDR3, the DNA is TGTGCCTCCAGGCGCTCACAAACGAACACCGGGGAGCTGTTTTTT. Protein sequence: CASRRSQTNTGELFF.

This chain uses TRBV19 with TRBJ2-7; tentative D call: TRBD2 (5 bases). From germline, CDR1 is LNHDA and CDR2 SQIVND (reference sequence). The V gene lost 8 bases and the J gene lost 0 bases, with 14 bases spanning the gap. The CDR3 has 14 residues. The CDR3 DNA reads TGTGCCAGTGACGACGGAGGTGCCTCCTACGAGCAGTACTTC. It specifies CASDDGGASYEQYF. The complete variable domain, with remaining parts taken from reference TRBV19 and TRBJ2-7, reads DGGITQSPKYLFRKEGQNVTLSCEQNLNHDAMYWYRQDPGQGLRLIYYSQIVNDFQKGDIAEGYSVSREKKESFPLTVTSAQKNPTAFYLCASDDGGASYEQYFGPGTRLTVT.

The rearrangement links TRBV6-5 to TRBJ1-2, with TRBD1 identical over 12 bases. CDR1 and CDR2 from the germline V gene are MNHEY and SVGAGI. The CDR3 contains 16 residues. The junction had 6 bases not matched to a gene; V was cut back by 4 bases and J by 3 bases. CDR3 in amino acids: CASSSPRDRGHYGYTF. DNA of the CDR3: TGTGCCAGCAGTTCCCCCCGGGACAGGGGGCACTATGGCTACACCTTC.

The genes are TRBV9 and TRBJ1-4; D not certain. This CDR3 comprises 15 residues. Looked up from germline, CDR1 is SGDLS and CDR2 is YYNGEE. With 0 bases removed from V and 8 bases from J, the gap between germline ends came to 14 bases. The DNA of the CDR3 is TGTGCCAGCAGCGTAGATGAGGGAAGCAGGGAAAAACTGTTTTTT. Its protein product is CASSVDEGSREKLFF.